The source of this TCR beta chain is a study of monozygotic twins with inflammatory bowel disease. Study results and caveats: Telling apart the different T cell subtypes was not possible. Lower TCRbeta diversity (inverse Simpson) was seen in IBD patients than in healthy co-twins.

This CDR3 is 13 amino acids long. In germline, CDR1 is SQVTM, CDR2 ANQGSEA. UMIs that included a 6-nucleotide sample barcode were added by template switching, which took place during cDNA synthesis. TCRdb reanalyzed the 5' RACE reads and collapses them to one entry per CDR3 protein, without DNA. The sample data list fewer than 350,000 distinct CDR3 sequences. To note about this clonotype: Its specificity is not known.

This clonotype was sampled from a human donor with ulcerative colitis or Crohn's disease, or a healthy co-twin of an affected twin (not recorded which). Sequenced material: blood. V gene TRBV29-1 combines with J gene TRBJ2-7. This CDR3 is CSVESHSGYEQYF.